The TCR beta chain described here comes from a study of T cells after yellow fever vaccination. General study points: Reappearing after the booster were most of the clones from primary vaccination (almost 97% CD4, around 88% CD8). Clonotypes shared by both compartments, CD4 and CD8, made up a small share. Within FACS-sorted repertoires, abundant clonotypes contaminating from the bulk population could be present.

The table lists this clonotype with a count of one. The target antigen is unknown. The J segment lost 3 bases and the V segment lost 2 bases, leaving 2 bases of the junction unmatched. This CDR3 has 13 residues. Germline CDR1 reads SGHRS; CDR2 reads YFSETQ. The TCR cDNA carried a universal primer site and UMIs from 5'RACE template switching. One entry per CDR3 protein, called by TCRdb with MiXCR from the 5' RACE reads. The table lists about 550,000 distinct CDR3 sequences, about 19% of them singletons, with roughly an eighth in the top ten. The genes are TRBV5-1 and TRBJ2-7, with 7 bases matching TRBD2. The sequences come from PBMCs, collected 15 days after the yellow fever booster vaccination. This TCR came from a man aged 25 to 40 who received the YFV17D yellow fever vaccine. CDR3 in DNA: TGCGCCAGCAGCTTCCGGGAGGACTACGAGCAGTACTTC. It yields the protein CASSFREDYEQYF.